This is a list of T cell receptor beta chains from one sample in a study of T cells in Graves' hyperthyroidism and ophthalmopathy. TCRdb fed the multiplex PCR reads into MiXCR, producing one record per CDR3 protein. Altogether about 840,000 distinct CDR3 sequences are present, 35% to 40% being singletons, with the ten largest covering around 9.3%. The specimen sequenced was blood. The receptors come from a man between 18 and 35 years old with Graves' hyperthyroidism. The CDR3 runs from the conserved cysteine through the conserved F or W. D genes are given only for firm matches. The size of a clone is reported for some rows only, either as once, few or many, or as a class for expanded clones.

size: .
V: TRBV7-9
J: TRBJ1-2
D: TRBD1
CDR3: CASSVRDRDNDDGYTF
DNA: TGTGCCAGCAGCGTACGGGACAGGGACAACGACGATGGCTACACCTTC

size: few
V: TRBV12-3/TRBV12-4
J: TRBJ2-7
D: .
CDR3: CASRGEQFYEQYF
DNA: TGTGCCAGCAGAGGGGAACAGTTCTACGAGCAGTACTTC

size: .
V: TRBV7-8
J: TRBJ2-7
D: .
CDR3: CASSAFEEQYF
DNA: TGTGCCAGCAGCGCGTTTGAGGAGCAGTACTTC

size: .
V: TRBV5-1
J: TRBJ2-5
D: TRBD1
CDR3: CASSQDIWDRGGETQYF
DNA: TGTGCCAGCAGCCAAGATATTTGGGACAGGGGTGGGGAGACCCAGTACTTC

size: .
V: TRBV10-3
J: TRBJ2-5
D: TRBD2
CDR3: CAISDRSSGYQETQYF
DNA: TGTGCCATCAGCGATCGAAGTAGCGGGTACCAAGAGACCCAGTACTTC

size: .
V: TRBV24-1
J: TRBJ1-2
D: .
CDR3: CATSDSPGEGYTF
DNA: TGTGCCACCAGTGATTCACCAGGGGAAGGCTACACCTTC

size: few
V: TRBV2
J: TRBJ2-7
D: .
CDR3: CASMGEPRTYEQYF
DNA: TGTGCCAGCATGGGGGAGCCAAGAACCTACGAGCAGTACTTC

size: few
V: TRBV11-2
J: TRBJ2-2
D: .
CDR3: CASRQGSNTGELFF
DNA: TGTGCCAGTCGGCAGGGGTCGAACACCGGGGAGCTGTTTTTT

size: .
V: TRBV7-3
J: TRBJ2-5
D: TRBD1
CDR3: CASSDREVEETQYF
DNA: TGTGCCAGCTCGGACAGGGAAGTTGAGGAGACCCAGTACTTC

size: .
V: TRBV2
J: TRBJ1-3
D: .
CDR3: CASSAAGPSGNTIYF
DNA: TGTGCCAGCAGCGCAGCGGGGCCCTCTGGAAACACCATATATTTT

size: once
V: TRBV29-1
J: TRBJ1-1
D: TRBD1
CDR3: CSAGQGAGTEAFF
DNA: TGCAGCGCAGGTCAGGGGGCAGGAACTGAAGCTTTCTTT

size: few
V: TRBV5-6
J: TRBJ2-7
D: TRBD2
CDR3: CASSLGGPSGGTLYEQYF
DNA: TGTGCCAGCAGCTTGGGAGGACCTAGCGGGGGCACCCTCTACGAGCAGTACTTC

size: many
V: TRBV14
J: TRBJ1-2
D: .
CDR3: CASSQVPGDGYGYTF
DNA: TGTGCCAGCAGCCAGGTCCCAGGGGACGGGTATGGCTACACCTTC

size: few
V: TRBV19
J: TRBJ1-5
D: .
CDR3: CASSPSVGALSQHF
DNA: TGTGCCAGTAGTCCCTCGGTGGGGGCGCTGTCCCAGCATTTT

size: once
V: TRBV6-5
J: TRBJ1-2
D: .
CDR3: CASGFSRDGYTF
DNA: TGTGCTAGTGGTTTCTCCAGGGATGGCTACACCTTC

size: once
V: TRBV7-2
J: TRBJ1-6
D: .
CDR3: CASSPRLAGSPLHF
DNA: TGTGCCAGCAGCCCTAGACTAGCGGGTTCACCCCTCCACTTT

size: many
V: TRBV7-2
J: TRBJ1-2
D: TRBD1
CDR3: CASSPWTGDYGYTF
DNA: TGTGCCAGCAGCCCGTGGACAGGAGACTATGGCTACACCTTC

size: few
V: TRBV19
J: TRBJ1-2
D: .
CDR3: CASSMPGDQGYTF
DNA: TGTGCCAGTAGTATGCCCGGGGACCAAGGCTACACCTTC

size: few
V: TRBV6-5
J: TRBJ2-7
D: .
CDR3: CASSYDGNEQYF
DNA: TGTGCCAGCAGTTACGACGGGAACGAGCAGTACTTC

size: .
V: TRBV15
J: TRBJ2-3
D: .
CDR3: CATERGHTQYF
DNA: TGTGCCACGGAGAGGGGCCATACGCAGTATTTT

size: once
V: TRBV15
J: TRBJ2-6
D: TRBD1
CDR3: CATSSTRDRSGANVLTF
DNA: TGTGCCACCAGCAGTACTCGGGACAGGTCCGGGGCCAACGTCCTGACTTTC

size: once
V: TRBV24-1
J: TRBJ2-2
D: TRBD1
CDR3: CATKGDRGRNGELFF
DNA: TGTGCCACCAAGGGGGACAGGGGGCGGAACGGGGAGCTGTTTTTT

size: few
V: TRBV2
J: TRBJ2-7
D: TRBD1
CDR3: CASSSSQDRDTYEQYF
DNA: TGTGCCAGCAGTTCCAGCCAGGACAGGGATACCTACGAGCAGTACTTC

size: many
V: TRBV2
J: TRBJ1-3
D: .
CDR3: CASRPTVSGNTIYF
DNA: TGTGCCAGCAGGCCCACAGTCTCTGGAAACACCATATATTTT

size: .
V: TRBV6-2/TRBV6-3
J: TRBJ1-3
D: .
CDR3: CASSYTARGLGPGNTIYF
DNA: TGTGCCAGCAGTTACACAGCAAGAGGGTTAGGCCCTGGAAACACCATATATTTT